There are a few counts of the clone carrying this T cell receptor (beta chain). Through a sample-barcoded 5' primer and a J-beta primer mix, a second PCR was run for roughly 7 to 11 cycles. The study obtained at least 2.5 million CDR3-containing paired-end reads from every sample. Via MiXCR, TCRdb re-called the 5' RACE reads, giving one row per CDR3 protein. The sample lists under 800,000 distinct CDR3 sequences, roughly 47% occurring once. The data belong to a study of blood T cells in healthy people across ages. As for the study in general: Template-switching capture recovered about one barcoded beta molecule per two T cells.

The CDR3 spans 16 residues. V dropped 3 bases and J dropped 3; count of bases not matched to a gene: 2. CDR1 SGDLS and CDR2 YYNGEE come from the germline V gene. This TCR came from a woman aged 55 to 70 in good health. The genes are TRBV9 and TRBJ2-5; 16 bases line up with TRBD2. Sample: blood. CDR3 in amino acids: CASSAGLAGGKETQYF. In nucleotides, the CDR3 is TGTGCCAGCAGCGCGGGACTAGCGGGAGGGAAAGAGACCCAGTACTTC.